This TCR beta chain stems from a study of patients and donors after allogeneic stem cell transplantation. At least ten counts were recorded for this clonotype. Compared with germline, one end of the junction differs, possibly owing to a read error. TCRdb processed the RT-PCR reads anew with MiXCR; each CDR3 protein has one entry. Here the sample spans about 410,000 distinct CDR3 sequences, approximately 16% being singletons. The CDR3 sequence is 13 residues long. Germline V CDR1 and CDR2: SGHRS, YFSETQ. Sequencing was performed on blood, either unsorted or a sorted T cell fraction (not recorded which). This receptor was taken from a human donor who was either an allogeneic HSCT recipient or a stem cell or donor lymphocyte infusion donor (not recorded which). It is not recorded whose cells these are; they may come from a transplant donor. This chain links TRBV5-1 with TRBJ2-5; D might be TRBD2 (7 bases). CDR3 sequence reads: CASSLGGGETQYF. As DNA, the CDR3 is TGTGCCAGCAGTTTAGGGGGAGGGGAGACCCAGTACTTC.